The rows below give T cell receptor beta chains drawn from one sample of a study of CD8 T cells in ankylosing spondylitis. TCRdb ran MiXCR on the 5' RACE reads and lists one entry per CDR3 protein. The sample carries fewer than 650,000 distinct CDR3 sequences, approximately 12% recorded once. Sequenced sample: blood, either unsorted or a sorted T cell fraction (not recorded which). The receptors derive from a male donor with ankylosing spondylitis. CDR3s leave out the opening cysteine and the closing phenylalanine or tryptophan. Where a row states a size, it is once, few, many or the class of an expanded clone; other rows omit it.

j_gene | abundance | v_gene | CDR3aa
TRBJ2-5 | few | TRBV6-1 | ASSEAGRRRGQETQY
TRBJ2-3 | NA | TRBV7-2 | ASSSFSNTQY
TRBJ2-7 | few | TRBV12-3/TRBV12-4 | ASSLKAGGTAGAYEQY
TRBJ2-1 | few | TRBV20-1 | SARALPTSGNYNEQF
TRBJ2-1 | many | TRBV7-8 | ASSPDRFYEQF
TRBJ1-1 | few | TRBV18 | ASSVNPGQLNTEAF
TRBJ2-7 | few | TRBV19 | ASSIWDSSSSYEQY
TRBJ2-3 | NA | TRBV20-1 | SAGERGATADTQY
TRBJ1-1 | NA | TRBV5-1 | ASSLSTGAIEAF
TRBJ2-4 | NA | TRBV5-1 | ASSYHQAGAGIQY
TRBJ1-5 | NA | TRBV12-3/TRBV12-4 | ASSPGPRSNQPQH
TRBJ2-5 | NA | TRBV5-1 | ASSLAMGIGQETQY
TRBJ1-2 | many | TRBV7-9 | ASSLGTGTYGYT
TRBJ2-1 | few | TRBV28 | ASSLPVGDEQF
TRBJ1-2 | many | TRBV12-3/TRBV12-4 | ASSSGTGEGYT
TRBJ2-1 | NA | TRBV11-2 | ASSLEYGSGTVNEQF